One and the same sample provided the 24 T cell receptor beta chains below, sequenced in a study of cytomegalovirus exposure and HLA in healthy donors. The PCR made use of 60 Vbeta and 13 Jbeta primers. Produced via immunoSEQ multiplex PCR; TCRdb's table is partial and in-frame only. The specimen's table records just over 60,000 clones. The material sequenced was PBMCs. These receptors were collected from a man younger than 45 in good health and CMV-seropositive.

As DNA, the CDR3 is TGCAGCGTTGACCCTAGGGCGTACGGGACAGGGGATGGCTACACCTTC. Translation: CSVDPRAYGTGDGYTF. The rearrangement uses TRBV29-1 and TRBJ1-2; 10 nucleotides line up with TRBD1. Germline V gives CDR1 SQVTM, CDR2 ANQGSEA. The junction had 13 bases not matched to a gene; V was cut back by 3 bases and J by 6 bases. This CDR3 comprises 16 residues.

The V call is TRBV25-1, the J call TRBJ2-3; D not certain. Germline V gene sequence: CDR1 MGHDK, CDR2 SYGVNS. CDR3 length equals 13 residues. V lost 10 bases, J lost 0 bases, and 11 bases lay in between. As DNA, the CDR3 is TGTGCCACCGGAACAGCTAGCACAGATACGCAGTATTTT. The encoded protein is CATGTASTDTQYF.

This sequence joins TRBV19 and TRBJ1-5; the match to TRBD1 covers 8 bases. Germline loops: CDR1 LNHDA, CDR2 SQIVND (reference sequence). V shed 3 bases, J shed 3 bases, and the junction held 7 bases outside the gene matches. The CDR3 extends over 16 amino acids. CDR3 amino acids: CASSIRGQFSNQPQHF. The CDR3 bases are TGTGCCAGTAGTATCAGGGGGCAGTTTTCCAATCAGCCCCAGCATTTT.

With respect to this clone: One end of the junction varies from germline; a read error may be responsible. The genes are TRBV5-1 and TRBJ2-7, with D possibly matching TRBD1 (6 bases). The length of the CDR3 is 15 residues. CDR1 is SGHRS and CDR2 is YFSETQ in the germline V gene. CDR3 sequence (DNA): TGCGCCAGCAGCTTGATCCAGGGGTGGGGATACGAGCAGCACTTC. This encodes CASSLIQGWGYEQHF.

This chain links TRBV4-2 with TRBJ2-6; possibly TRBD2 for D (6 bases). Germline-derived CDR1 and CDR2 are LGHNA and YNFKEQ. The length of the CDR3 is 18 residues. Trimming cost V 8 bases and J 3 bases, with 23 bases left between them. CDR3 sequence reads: CASEGGADLIRGANVLTF. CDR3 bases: TGTGCCAGCGAAGGAGGGGCGGACTTAATACGTGGGGCCAACGTCCTGACTTTC.

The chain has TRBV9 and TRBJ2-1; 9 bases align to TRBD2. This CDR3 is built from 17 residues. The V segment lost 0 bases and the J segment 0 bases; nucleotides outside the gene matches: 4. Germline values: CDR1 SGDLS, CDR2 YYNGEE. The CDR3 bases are TGTGCCAGCAGCGTAGGCTCTAGCGGGAACTCCTACAATGAGCAGTTCTTC. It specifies CASSVGSSGNSYNEQFF.

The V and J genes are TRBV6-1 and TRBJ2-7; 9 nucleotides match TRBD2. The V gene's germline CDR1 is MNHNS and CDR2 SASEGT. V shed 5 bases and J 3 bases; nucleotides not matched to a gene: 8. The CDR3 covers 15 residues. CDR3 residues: CASSKTSGLNYEQYF. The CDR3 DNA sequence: TGTGCCAGCAGTAAGACTAGCGGACTTAACTACGAGCAGTACTTC.

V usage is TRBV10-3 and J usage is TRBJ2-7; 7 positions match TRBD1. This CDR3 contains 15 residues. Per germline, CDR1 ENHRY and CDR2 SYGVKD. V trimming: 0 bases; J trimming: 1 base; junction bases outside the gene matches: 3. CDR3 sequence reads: CAISESTGLSYEQYF. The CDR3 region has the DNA TGTGCCATCAGTGAGTCGACAGGGCTTTCCTACGAGCAGTACTTC.

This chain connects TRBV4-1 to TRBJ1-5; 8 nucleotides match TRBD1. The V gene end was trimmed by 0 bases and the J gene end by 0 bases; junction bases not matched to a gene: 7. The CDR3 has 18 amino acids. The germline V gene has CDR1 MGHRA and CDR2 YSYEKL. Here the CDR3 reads CASSQEAQGAVSNQPQHF. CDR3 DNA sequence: TGCGCCAGCAGCCAAGAAGCTCAGGGGGCGGTTAGCAATCAGCCCCAGCATTTT.

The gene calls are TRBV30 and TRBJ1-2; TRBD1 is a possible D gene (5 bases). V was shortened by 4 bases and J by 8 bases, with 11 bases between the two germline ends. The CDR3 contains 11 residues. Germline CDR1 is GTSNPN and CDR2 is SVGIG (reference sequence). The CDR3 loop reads CAWTRSGGYTF. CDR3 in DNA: TGTGCCTGGACGCGCTCAGGGGGCTACACCTTC.

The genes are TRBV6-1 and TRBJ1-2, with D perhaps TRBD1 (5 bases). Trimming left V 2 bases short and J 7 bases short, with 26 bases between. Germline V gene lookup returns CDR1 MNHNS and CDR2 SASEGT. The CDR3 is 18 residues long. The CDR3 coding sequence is TGTGCCAGCAGTGAACTGGAAAACTGGGGCCAGACCTATTCTGGCTACACCTTC. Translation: CASSELENWGQTYSGYTF.

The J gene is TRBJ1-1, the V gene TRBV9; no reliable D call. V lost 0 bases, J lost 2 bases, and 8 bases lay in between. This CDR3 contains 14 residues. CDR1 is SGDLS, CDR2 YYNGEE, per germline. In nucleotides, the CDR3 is TGTGCCAGCAGCGTAGTTGGCAGAAACACTGAAGCTTTCTTT. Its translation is CASSVVGRNTEAFF.

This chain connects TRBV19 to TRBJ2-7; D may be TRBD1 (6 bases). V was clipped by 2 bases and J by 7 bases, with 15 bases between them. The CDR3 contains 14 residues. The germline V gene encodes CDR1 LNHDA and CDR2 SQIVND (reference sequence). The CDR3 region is CASSILQGTQEQYF. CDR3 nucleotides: TGTGCCAGTAGTATATTACAGGGTACGCAAGAGCAGTACTTC.

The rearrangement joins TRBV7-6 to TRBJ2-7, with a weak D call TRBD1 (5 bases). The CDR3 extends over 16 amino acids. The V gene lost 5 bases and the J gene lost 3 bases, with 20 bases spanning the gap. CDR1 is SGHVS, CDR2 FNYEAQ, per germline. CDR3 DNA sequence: TGTGCCAGCAGCCTAGAGGACACACATACCCGCTACGAGCAGTACTTC. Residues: CASSLEDTHTRYEQYF.

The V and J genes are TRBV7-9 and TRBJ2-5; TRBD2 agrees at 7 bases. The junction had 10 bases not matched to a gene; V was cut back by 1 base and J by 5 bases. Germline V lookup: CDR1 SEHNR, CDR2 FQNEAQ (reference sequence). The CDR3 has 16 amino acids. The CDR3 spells CASSLESGAIWETQYF. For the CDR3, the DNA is TGTGCCAGCAGCTTAGAAAGCGGGGCTATTTGGGAGACCCAGTACTTC.

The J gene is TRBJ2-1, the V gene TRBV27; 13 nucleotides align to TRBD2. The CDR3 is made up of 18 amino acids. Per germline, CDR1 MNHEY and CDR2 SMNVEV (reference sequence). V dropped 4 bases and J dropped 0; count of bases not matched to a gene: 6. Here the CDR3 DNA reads TGTGCCAGCAGTTCCGTGACTAGCGGGGGGAGCTCCTACAATGAGCAGTTCTTC. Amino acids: CASSSVTSGGSSYNEQFF.

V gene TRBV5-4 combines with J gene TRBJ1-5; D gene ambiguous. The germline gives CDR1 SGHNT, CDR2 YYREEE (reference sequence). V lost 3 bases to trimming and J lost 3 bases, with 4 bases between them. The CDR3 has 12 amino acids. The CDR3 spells CASSSYNQPQHF. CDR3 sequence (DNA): TGTGCCAGCAGCTCCTACAATCAGCCCCAGCATTTT.

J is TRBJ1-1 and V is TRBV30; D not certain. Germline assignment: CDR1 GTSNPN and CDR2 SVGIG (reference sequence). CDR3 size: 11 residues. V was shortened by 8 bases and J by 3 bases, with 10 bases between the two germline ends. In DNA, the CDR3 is TGTGCCAGAGAAGAGGACACTGAAGCTTTCTTT. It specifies CAREEDTEAFF.

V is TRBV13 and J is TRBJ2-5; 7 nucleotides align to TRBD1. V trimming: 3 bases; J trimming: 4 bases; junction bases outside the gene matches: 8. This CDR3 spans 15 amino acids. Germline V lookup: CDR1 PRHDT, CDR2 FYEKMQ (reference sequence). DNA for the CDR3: TGTGCCAGCAGCTTGGTACAGGGGAGTGGAGAGACCCAGTACTTC. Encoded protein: CASSLVQGSGETQYF.

The CDR3 is CASSGTRNYEQYF. The CDR3 DNA is TGTGCCTCCTCCGGGACAAGAAACTACGAGCAGTACTTC. This chain uses TRBV30 with TRBJ2-7; a possible D gene is TRBD1 (6 bases). The CDR3 is 13 residues long. CDR1 and CDR2 (germline): GTSNPN, SVGIG (reference sequence). Between the trimmed V and J ends, which lost 7 bases and 3 bases, there was a span of 16 bases.

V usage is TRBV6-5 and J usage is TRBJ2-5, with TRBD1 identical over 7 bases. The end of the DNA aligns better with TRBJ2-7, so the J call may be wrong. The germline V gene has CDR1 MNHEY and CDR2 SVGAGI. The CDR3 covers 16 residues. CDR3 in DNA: TGTGCCAGCAGTTACTCAGTGACAGGGAGCTCCTACGAGCAGTACTTC. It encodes CASSYSVTGSSYEQYF.

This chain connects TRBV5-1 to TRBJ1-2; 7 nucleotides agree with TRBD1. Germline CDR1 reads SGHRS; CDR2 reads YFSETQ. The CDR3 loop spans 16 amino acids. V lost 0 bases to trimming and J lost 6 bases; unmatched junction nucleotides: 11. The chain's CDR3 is CASSLEGTVTWDGYTF. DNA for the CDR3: TGCGCCAGCAGCTTGGAAGGGACAGTAACCTGGGATGGCTACACCTTC.

The chain's CDR3 is CASSPLDRGRSEQYF. In DNA, the CDR3 is TGTGCCAGCAGCCCATTGGACAGGGGGCGATCCGAGCAGTACTTC. The chain is built from TRBV7-9 and TRBJ2-7; 11 bases match TRBD1. This CDR3 comprises 15 residues. Germline CDR1 SEHNR, CDR2 FQNEAQ (reference sequence). V was clipped by 5 bases and J by 6 bases; unmatched bases: 9. Complete variable domain (other parts from reference TRBV7-9 and TRBJ2-7): DTGVSQNPRHKITKRGQNVTFRCDPISEHNRLYWYRQTLGQGPEFLTYFQNEAQLEKSRLLSDRFSAERPKGSFSTLEIQRTEQGDSAMYLCASSPLDRGRSEQYFGPGTRLTVT.

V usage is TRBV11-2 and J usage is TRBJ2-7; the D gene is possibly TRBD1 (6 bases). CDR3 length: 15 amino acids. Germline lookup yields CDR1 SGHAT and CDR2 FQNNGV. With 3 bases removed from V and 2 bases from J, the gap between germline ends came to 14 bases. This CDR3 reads CASSLGGGTAYEQYF. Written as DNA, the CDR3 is TGTGCCAGCAGCTTGGGTGGGGGCACTGCCTACGAGCAGTACTTC.